This T cell receptor beta chain came from a study of naive and memory T cell subsets. A word on this clonotype: No antigen is known for it. Sequence at one end of the junction differs from germline and may be a read error.

Separate alpha and beta amplification began at the second PCR step. Both TRBC1 and TRBC2 were covered by a beta constant-region primer of two equimolar oligonucleotides. Four rounds of PCR amplified the ligated cDNA using nested alpha and beta constant-region primers plus SP2. MiXCR, run by TCRdb on the UMI-ligation and nested PCR reads, gives a single entry per CDR3 protein. The data show some 150,000 distinct CDR3 sequences, 17% seen once. General study findings and limits: Over 90% of naive TCR sequences appeared only once, unlike memory subsets. No ground truth validated the naive and memory repertoire findings.

The sample was naive CD4+ T cells from blood. The TCR was taken from a human donor in good health.

The CDR3 reads CAGSSGTGGSVYGYTF. As DNA, the CDR3 is TGTGCCGGCAGCTCCGGGACAGGGGGGTCGGTCTATGGCTACACCTTC. The chain links TRBV27 to TRBJ1-2, with 11 bases aligning to TRBD1. The CDR3 is made up of 16 amino acids. Germline loops: CDR1 MNHEY, CDR2 SMNVEV (reference sequence).